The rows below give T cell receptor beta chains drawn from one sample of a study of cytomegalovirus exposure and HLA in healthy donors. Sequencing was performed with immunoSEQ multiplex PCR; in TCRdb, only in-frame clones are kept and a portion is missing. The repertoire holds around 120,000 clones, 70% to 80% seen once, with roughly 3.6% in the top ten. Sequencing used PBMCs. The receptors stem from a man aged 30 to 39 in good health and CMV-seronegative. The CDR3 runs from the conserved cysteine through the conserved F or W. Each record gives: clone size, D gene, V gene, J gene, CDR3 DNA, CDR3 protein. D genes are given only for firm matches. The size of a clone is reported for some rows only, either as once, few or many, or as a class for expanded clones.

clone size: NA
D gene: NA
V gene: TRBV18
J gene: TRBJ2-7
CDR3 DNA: TGTGCCAGCTCACCATCCTCCTCCTACGAGCAGTACTTC
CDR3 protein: CASSPSSSYEQYF

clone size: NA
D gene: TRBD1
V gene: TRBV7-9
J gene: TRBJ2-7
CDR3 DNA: TGTGCCAGCAGCTTTTCCTTAGGGACAGGGGGTGACGAGCAGTACTTC
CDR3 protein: CASSFSLGTGGDEQYF

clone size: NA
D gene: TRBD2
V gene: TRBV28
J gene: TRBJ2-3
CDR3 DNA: TGTGCCAGCCTCCCCGGGGGGATCACAGATACGCAGTATTTT
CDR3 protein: CASLPGGITDTQYF

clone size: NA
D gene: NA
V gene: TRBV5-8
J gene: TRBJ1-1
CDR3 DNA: TGTGCCAGCAGATTTCGGGCAGGGGCCACTGAAGCTTTCTTT
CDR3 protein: CASRFRAGATEAFF

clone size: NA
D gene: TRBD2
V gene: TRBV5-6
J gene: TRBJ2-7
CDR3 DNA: TGTGCCAGCAGCTTAGGGACTAGCAGCTCCTACGAGCAGTACTTC
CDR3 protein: CASSLGTSSSYEQYF

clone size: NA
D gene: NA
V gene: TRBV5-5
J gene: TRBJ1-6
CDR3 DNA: TGTGCCAGCAGCCCCTATCCCCGAAAGAGCTCCTATAATTCACCCCTCCACTTT
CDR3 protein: CASSPYPRKSSYNSPLHF

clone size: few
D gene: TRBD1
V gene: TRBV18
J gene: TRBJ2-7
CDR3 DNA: TGTGCCAGCTCACCAGCGACAGGGATCCACGAGCAGTACTTC
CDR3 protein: CASSPATGIHEQYF

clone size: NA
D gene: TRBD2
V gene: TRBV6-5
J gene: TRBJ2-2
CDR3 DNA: TGTGCCAGCAGAAAACCCGGGACTAGGACCGGGGAGCTGTTTTTT
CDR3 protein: CASRKPGTRTGELFF

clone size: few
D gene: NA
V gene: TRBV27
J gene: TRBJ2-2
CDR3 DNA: TGTGCCAGCAGACTCAGGGGCTCGAACACCGGGGAGCTGTTTTTT
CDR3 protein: CASRLRGSNTGELFF

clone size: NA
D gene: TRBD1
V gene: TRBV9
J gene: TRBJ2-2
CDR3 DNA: TGTGCCAGCAGCCCGCGGACAGGGGAATACACCGGGGAGCTGTTTTTT
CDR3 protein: CASSPRTGEYTGELFF

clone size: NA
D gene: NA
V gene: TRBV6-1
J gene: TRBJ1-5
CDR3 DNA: TGTGCCAGCAACCTCTCCACTTACCCCCAGCATTTT
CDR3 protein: CASNLSTYPQHF

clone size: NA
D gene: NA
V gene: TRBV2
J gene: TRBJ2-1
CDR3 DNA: TGTGCCAGCATGATGGACTCCATTAATGAGCAGTTCTTC
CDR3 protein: CASMMDSINEQFF

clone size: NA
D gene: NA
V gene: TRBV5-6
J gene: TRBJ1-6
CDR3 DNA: TGTGCCAGCAGCTGGAGCTCCTATAATTCACCCCTCCACTTT
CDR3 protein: CASSWSSYNSPLHF